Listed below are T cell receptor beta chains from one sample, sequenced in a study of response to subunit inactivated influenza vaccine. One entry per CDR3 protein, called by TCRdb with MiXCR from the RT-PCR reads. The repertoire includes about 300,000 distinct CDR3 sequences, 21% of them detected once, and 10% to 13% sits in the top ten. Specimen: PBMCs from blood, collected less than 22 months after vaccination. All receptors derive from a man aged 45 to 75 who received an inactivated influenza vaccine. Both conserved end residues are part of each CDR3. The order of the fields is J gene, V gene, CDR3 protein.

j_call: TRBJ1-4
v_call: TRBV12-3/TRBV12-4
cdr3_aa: CASSLLRPATNEKLFF

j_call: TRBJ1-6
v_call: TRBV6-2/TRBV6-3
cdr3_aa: CASSTGVSPLHF

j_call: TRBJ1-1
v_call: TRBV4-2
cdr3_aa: CASSQDLYTNTEAFF

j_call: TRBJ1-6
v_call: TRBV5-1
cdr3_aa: CASSPEGGRSPLHF

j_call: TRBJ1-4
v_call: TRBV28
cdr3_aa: CASRRDRTNEKLFF

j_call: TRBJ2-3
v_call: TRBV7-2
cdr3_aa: CASSGADTQYF

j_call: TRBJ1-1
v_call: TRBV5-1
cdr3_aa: CASSSEGEAFF

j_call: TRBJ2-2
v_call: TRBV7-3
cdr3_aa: CASSSERGPAGELFF

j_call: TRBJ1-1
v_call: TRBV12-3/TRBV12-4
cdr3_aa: CASGPGIVWTEAFF

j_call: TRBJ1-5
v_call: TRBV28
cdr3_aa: CASSITQGKEPQHF

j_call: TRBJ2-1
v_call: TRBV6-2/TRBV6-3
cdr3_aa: CASGQTWNEQFF

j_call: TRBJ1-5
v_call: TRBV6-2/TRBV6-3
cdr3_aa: CASSYFGTYNQPQHF

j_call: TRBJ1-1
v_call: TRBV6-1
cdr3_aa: CASSRDLNTEAFF

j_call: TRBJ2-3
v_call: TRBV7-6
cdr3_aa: CASSLEQESTDTQYF

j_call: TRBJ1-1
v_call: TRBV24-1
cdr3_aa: CATSDLERNTEAFF

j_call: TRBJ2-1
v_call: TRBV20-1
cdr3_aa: CSSIQYNEQFF

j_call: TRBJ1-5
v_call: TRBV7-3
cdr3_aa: CASSPIREHF

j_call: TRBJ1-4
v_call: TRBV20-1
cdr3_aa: CSATGTEHEKLFF

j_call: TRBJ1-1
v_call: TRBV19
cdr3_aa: CASGAGLNTEAFF

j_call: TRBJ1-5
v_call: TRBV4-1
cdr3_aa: CASSQEGGQPQHF

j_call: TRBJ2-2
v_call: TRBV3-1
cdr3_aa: CASSQAGLAANTGELFF

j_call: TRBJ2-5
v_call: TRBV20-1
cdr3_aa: CSARVLTKYQETQYF

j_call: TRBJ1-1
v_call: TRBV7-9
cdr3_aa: CASSLRDGGTEAFF

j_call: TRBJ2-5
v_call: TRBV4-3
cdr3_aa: CASSPLTGGGETQYF

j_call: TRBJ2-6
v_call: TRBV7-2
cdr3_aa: CASILSAGANVLTF

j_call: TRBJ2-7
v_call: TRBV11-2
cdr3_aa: CASSDTGGGEQYF

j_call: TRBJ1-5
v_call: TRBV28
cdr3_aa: CASSSSGAPYSNQPQHF

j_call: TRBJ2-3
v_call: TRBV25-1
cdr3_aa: CASGLTRGTPSTDTQYF

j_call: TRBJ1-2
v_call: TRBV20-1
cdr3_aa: CSAGRGNNYGYTF

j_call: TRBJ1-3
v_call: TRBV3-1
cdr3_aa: CASSHRGEGGNTIYF

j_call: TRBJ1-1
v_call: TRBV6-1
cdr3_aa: CASTHLGQGQPEAFF

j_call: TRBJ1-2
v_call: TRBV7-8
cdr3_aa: CASSLDTRNYGYTF

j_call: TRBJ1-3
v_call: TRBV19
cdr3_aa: CASSLGGTGSGNTIYF

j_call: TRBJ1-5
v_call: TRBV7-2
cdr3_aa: CASSFLQGGQPQHF

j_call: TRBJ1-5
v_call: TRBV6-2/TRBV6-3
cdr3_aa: CASSYLQGDQPQHF

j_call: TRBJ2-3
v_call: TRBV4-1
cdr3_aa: CASSQVDDSTDTQYF

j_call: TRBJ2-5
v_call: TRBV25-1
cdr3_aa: CASSDIKTQYF

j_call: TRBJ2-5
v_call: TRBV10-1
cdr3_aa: CASSGSYSGGGETQYF

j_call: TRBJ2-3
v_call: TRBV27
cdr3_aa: CASSLSGKGLFSTDTQYF

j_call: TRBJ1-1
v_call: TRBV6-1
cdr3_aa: CASRPSLGPGTEAFF

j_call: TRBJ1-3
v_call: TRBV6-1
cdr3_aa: CASSRTGSGGNTIYF

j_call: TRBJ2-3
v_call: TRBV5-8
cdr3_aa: CASSTVTDTQYF

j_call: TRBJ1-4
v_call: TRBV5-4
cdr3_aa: CASSNTGANEKLFF

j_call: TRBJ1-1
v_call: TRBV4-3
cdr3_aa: CASSQDLKGANAEAFF